Each of the 28 T cell receptor beta chains below was sequenced from the same sample in a study of shared clonotypes between healthy human individuals. Sequencing was performed with immunoSEQ multiplex PCR; in TCRdb, only in-frame clones are kept and a portion is missing. The table shows about 1.5 million clones, with around 95% occurring only once. Sequenced material: naive CD4+ T cells sorted from blood. Sample subset: CD45RA+ positively selected. These receptors were obtained from a man aged 25-45 years in good health.

The chain combines TRBV7-9 with TRBJ2-4, with TRBD2 matching 11 bases. CDR3 size: 19 residues. J gave up 0 bases and V 3 bases, and 10 bases lay outside the gene matches. Germline assignment: CDR1 SEHNR and CDR2 FQNEAQ (reference sequence). The CDR3, as DNA: TGTGCCAGCAGCTTCCGAGCCGGGACTAGCGGCTTAGCCAAAAACATTCAGTACTTC. It translates to CASSFRAGTSGLAKNIQYF.

V gene TRBV6-5 combines with J gene TRBJ1-5; D gene uncertain. This CDR3 has 14 residues. Trimming removed 2 bases at V and 1 base at J, with 6 bases between. From germline, CDR1 is MNHEY and CDR2 SVGAGI. The CDR3 sequence: CASSYAGSNQPQHF. The CDR3 DNA is TGTGCCAGCAGTTACGCGGGGAGCAATCAGCCCCAGCATTTT.

This chain's CDR3 is CASSQTILGRAQYF. In DNA, the CDR3 is TGCGCCAGCAGCCAAACTATTCTAGGGAGGGCCCAGTACTTC. The rearrangement links TRBV4-3 to TRBJ2-5, with TRBD2 identical over 7 bases. V trimming: 2 bases; J trimming: 9 bases; junction bases outside the gene matches: 9. Germline CDR1 reads LGHNA; CDR2 reads YSLEER. The CDR3 has 14 amino acids.

CDR3 in DNA: TGTGCCAGCAGCCTCGGACTAGCGGGAGAGACCGGGGAGCTGTTTTTT. Translating gives CASSLGLAGETGELFF. The chain has TRBV7-9 and TRBJ2-2; 13 positions agree with TRBD2. Germline loops: CDR1 SEHNR, CDR2 FQNEAQ (reference sequence). The CDR3 contains 16 residues. The trim removed 5 bases at V and 5 bases at J, leaving 5 bases unmatched.

Comments on this clone: The sample carries other DNA sequences with the same CDR3. This chain connects TRBV28 to TRBJ1-5, with TRBD1 matching 7 bases. Per the germline V gene, CDR1 is MDHEN and CDR2 is SYDVKM. This CDR3 has 13 residues. With V trimmed by 1 base and J by 6 bases, 0 bases remained unmatched. For the CDR3, the DNA is TGTGCCAGCAGTTTATCAGGGGGTCAGCCCCAGCATTTT. It specifies CASSLSGGQPQHF.

DNA for the CDR3: TGTGCCAGCTCACCGGACAGCGGATACTATGGCTACACCTTC. It codes for CASSPDSGYYGYTF. The chain employs TRBV18 and TRBJ1-2, with a possible D match to TRBD1 (6 bases). V lost 3 bases, J lost 3 bases, and 11 bases lay in between. This CDR3 contains 14 residues. Germline V gene data show CDR1 as KGHSH and CDR2 as LQKENI.

This sequence joins TRBV5-1 and TRBJ2-5; D not certain. In germline, CDR1 is SGHRS, CDR2 YFSETQ. The CDR3 has 13 amino acids. Deletions cut 5 bases from V and 1 base from J, with 9 bases between. CDR3 nucleotides: TGCGCCAGCAGGGTAATCAGCCAAGAGACCCAGTACTTC. It encodes CASRVISQETQYF.

For the CDR3, the DNA is TGTGCCAGCAGCCCTTGGCTTGGCTCTGGAAACACCATATATTTT. It translates to CASSPWLGSGNTIYF. The rearrangement uses TRBV7-2 and TRBJ1-3; no clear D gene. This CDR3 is built from 15 residues. Germline loops: CDR1 SGHTA, CDR2 FQGNSA. The V and J ends lost 5 bases and 0 bases respectively, with 11 bases between them.

This clone showed up just once. CDR3 DNA: TGTGCCAGCTTCTTGACAGGGGGCGTCTACGAGCAGTACTTC. Translating it yields CASFLTGGVYEQYF. J is TRBJ2-7 and V is TRBV6-1, with TRBD1 identical over 10 bases. Per the germline V gene, CDR1 is MNHNS and CDR2 is SASEGT. The CDR3 runs to 14 residues. The trim removed 8 bases at V and 3 bases at J, leaving 7 bases unmatched.

The chain employs TRBV9 and TRBJ1-3; no definite D call. The CDR3 covers 13 residues. Looked up from germline, CDR1 is SGDLS and CDR2 is YYNGEE. V dropped 0 bases and J dropped 5 bases, with 6 bases sitting between them. Here the CDR3 reads CASSVEGRNTIYF. In nucleotides, the CDR3 is TGTGCCAGCAGCGTAGAAGGGCGAAACACCATATATTTT.

Worth noting for this clone: Other DNA sequences within the sample encode an identical CDR3. The chain recombines TRBV7-7 with TRBJ2-1, with TRBD2 matching over 7 bases. The CDR3 contains 13 residues. CDR1 and CDR2 (germline): SSHAT, FNYEAQ (reference sequence). Trimming cost V 1 base and J 8 bases; bases outside gene matches: 2. DNA for the CDR3: TGTGCCAGCAGCTTAGTTGGGGGGGATGAGCAGTTCTTC. Translating it yields CASSLVGGDEQFF. The whole variable domain, filled in from reference TRBV7-7 and TRBJ2-1, reads GAGVSQSPRYKVTKRGQDVTLRCDPISSHATLYWYQQALGQGPEFLTYFNYEAQPDKSGLPSDRFSAERPEGSISTLTIQRTEQRDSAMYRCASSLVGGDEQFFGPGTRLTVL.

This chain joins TRBV7-2 and TRBJ1-4; TRBD1 is a possible D gene (5 bases). The V end was cut by 1 base, the J end by 10 bases, with 10 bases between. Germline CDR1 SGHTA, CDR2 FQGNSA. This CDR3 spans 13 amino acids. The CDR3 here is CASSLERGSKLFF. DNA of the CDR3: TGTGCCAGCAGCTTAGAAAGGGGATCAAAACTGTTTTTT.

The chain recombines TRBV5-4 with TRBJ2-1; 13 nucleotides line up with TRBD2. The CDR3 contains 16 residues. J gave up 5 bases and V 5 bases, and 7 bases lay outside the gene matches. Germline CDR1 and CDR2: SGHNT and YYREEE (reference sequence). The CDR3 sequence: CASSLGGLAGHNEQFF. CDR3 sequence (DNA): TGTGCCAGCAGTCTTGGGGGACTAGCGGGACACAATGAGCAGTTCTTC.

Only one count was recorded for this clone. This CDR3 is CASSIGITGGRQPQHF. The CDR3 DNA is TGTGCCAGTAGTATAGGGATAACAGGGGGCCGTCAGCCCCAGCATTTT. The chain couples TRBV19 to TRBJ1-5; TRBD1 aligns across 9 bases. The CDR3 totals 16 residues. Germline V lookup: CDR1 LNHDA, CDR2 SQIVND (reference sequence). The ends lost 1 base at V and 6 bases at J; junction bases unmatched: 7.

V gene TRBV5-1 combines with J gene TRBJ1-1, with D possibly being TRBD1 (6 bases). Looked up from germline, CDR1 is SGHRS and CDR2 is YFSETQ. Trimming removed 4 bases from V and 2 bases from J, with 21 bases in between. The CDR3 has 17 residues. CDR3 sequence: CASSPQTGIPYNTEAFF. The CDR3 DNA reads as TGCGCCAGCAGCCCGCAAACAGGGATTCCGTACAACACTGAAGCTTTCTTT.

Comments on this clone: A read error may produce the germline difference seen at one junction end. This specimen includes other DNA sequences encoding the same CDR3. This chain uses TRBV14 with TRBJ1-1, with no clear D. The CDR3 contains 16 residues. The germline V gene encodes CDR1 SGHDN and CDR2 FVKESK. The CDR3 region is CASSQDNINVWMGAFF. CDR3 DNA: TGTGCCAGCAGTCAAGATAACATCAATGTTTGGATGGGTGCTTTCTTT.

The rearrangement links TRBV7-9 to TRBJ2-5; 9 positions match TRBD1. CDR1 is SEHNR, CDR2 FQNEAQ, per germline (reference sequence). Trimming at V came to 3 bases and at J to 3 bases, leaving 2 bases not matched to a gene. This CDR3 region has 14 residues. This CDR3 reads CASSFGTGKETQYF. Written as DNA, the CDR3 is TGTGCCAGCAGCTTCGGGACAGGGAAAGAGACCCAGTACTTC.

This chain links TRBV11-2 with TRBJ2-2; 8 nucleotides line up with TRBD1. Germline values: CDR1 SGHAT, CDR2 FQNNGV. Trimming took 7 bases from V and 6 from J; bases not matched to a gene: 10. CDR3 length equals 15 residues. The chain's CDR3 is CASISAGGAAGELFF. The CDR3 DNA reads as TGTGCCAGCATTAGTGCAGGGGGCGCAGCCGGGGAGCTGTTTTTT.

This sequence joins TRBV14 and TRBJ2-7; perhaps TRBD1 as D (6 bases). Between the trimmed V and J ends, which lost 4 bases and 8 bases, there was a span of 15 bases. CDR1 is SGHDN and CDR2 is FVKESK in the germline V gene. The CDR3 is 13 amino acids. In DNA form, the CDR3 reads TGTGCCAGCAGCCGGGGCAGGGGAGTGAAGCAGTACTTC. It is translated as CASSRGRGVKQYF. The full variable domain, completed using reference TRBV14 and TRBJ2-7, is EAGVTQFPSHSVIEKGQTVTLRCDPISGHDNLYWYRRVMGKEIKFLLHFVKESKQDESGMPNNRFLAERTGGTYSTLKVQPAELEDSGVYFCASSRGRGVKQYFGPGTRLTVT.

The V and J genes are TRBV2 and TRBJ2-3, with 7 positions matching TRBD1. Germline loops: CDR1 SNHLY, CDR2 FYNNEI. Germline trimming cut 0 bases from V and 10 bases from J; bases unmatched to any gene: 7. This CDR3 is 14 amino acids long. Here the CDR3 reads CASSEATLRGPQYF. CDR3 nucleotide sequence: TGTGCCAGCAGTGAAGCTACGCTGAGGGGGCCGCAGTATTTT.

This chain links TRBV9 with TRBJ2-3; the D gene is possibly TRBD1 (8 bases). V lost 4 bases and J 5 bases, leaving 26 bases between the germline ends. This CDR3 has 18 residues. Germline V gene sequence: CDR1 SGDLS, CDR2 YYNGEE. The CDR3 DNA follows: TGTGCCAGCAGCTCCTCGGGGAGCGGGACAGGTCATAGAGATACGCAGTATTTT. It yields the protein CASSSSGSGTGHRDTQYF.

Turning to this clone: At one end, the junction sequence differs from germline, possibly due to a read error. The J gene is TRBJ1-3, the V gene TRBV5-6, with D possibly TRBD1 on 6 matching bases. This CDR3 has 14 residues. CDR1 is SGHDT, CDR2 YYEEEE, per germline. CDR3 in DNA: TGTGCCAGCAGCCCGGACGGCCAGGGGCTAATCTGGGAATTT. This codes for CASSPDGQGLIWEF.

The genes are TRBV18 and TRBJ1-5; D gene ambiguous. Germline V lookup: CDR1 KGHSH, CDR2 LQKENI. The CDR3 contains 12 residues. V lost 4 bases and J lost 7, with 8 bases in between. CDR3 loop: CASSRSGQPQHF. CDR3 DNA sequence: TGTGCCAGCTCACGATCGGGGCAGCCCCAGCATTTT. The variable domain in full, completed from reference TRBV18 and TRBJ1-5, reads NAGVMQNPRHLVRRRGQEARLRCSPMKGHSHVYWYRQLPEEGLKFMVYLQKENIIDESGMPKERFSAEFPKEGPSILRIQQVVRGDSAAYFCASSRSGQPQHFGDGTRLSIL.

The chain is built from TRBV6-5 and TRBJ1-2; D not certain. Germline lookup yields CDR1 MNHEY and CDR2 SVGAGI. V shed 4 bases and J shed 4 bases, with 13 bases lying between them. The CDR3 is made up of 14 amino acids. The CDR3 nucleotides are TGTGCCAGCAGTTCCTCGCTGGCTCCCTATGGCTACACCTTC. Protein sequence: CASSSSLAPYGYTF.

The rearrangement joins TRBV7-9 to TRBJ1-2; D possibly corresponds to TRBD1 (6 bases). V shed 4 bases and J shed 6 bases, with 15 bases lying between them. CDR1 is SEHNR, CDR2 FQNEAQ, per germline (reference sequence). The CDR3 sequence is 14 residues long. CDR3 sequence reads: CASSSAGAGNGYTF. The CDR3 DNA reads TGTGCCAGCAGCTCCGCGGGGGCGGGGAATGGCTACACCTTC.

CDR3 bases: TGTGCCAGCAGTTGGGGGGGAGCGGCCTACAATGAGCAGTTCTTC. Translating it yields CASSWGGAAYNEQFF. V and J are TRBV27 and TRBJ2-1; 7 positions agree with TRBD2. There are 15 residues in the CDR3. Per the germline V gene, CDR1 is MNHEY and CDR2 is SMNVEV (reference sequence). The V gene end was trimmed by 4 bases and the J gene end by 2 bases; junction bases not matched to a gene: 5.

This chain links TRBV5-1 with TRBJ2-7, with 8 bases matching TRBD2. With 2 bases clipped from V and 3 bases from J, the junction kept 4 bases outside the gene matches. Germline V lookup: CDR1 SGHRS, CDR2 YFSETQ. CDR3 length: 14 amino acids. CDR3 in amino acids: CASSFTSGNYEQYF. In DNA form, the CDR3 reads TGCGCCAGCAGCTTTACTAGCGGAAACTACGAGCAGTACTTC. The full variable domain, in which reference TRBV5-1 and TRBJ2-7 provide the parts outside the CDR3, is KAGVTQTPRYLIKTRGQQVTLSCSPISGHRSVSWYQQTPGQGLQFLFEYFSETQRNKGNFPGRFSGRQFSNSRSEMNVSTLELGDSALYLCASSFTSGNYEQYFGPGTRLTVT.

This clone occurred once. The chain is built from TRBV28 and TRBJ1-4, with D possibly matching TRBD1 (6 bases). CDR1 MDHEN and CDR2 SYDVKM come from the germline V gene. The CDR3 runs to 15 residues. The ends were cut back, 2 bases at V and 5 bases at J, with 12 bases in the middle. The CDR3 here is CASSLGTPENEKLFF. The CDR3 nucleotides are TGTGCCAGCAGTTTAGGGACACCAGAGAATGAAAAACTGTTTTTT. Full variable domain (rest looked up from reference TRBV28 and TRBJ1-4): DVKVTQSSRYLVKRTGEKVFLECVQDMDHENMFWYRQDPGLGLRLIYFSYDVKMKEKGDIPEGYSVSREKKERFSLILESASTNQTSMYLCASSLGTPENEKLFFGSGTQLSVL.